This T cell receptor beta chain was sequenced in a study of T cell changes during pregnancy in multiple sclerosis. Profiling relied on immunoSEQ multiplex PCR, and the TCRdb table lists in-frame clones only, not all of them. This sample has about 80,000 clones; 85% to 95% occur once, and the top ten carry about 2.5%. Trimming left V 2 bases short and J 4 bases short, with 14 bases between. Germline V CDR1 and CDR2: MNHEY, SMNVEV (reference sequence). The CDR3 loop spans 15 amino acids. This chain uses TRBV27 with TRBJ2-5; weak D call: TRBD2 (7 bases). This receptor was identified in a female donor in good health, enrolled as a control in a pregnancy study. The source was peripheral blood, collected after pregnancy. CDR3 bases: TGTGCCAGCAGTTTAAGGGGGGCGGGGGTAGAGACCCAGTACTTC. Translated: CASSLRGAGVETQYF.